This T cell receptor (beta chain) comes out of a study of shared clonotypes between healthy human individuals. The CDR3 consists of 12 residues. V was clipped by 6 bases and J by 7 bases, with 9 bases between them. Germline assignment: CDR1 WSHSY and CDR2 SAAADI. Using immunoSEQ multiplex PCR, the repertoire was profiled, and TCRdb retains in-frame clones only, with some absent. This sample has more than 1.2 million clones, with approximately 98.5% found just once. The source material was naive CD4+ T cells sorted from blood. Subset noted: CD45RA+ positively selected. The receptor was isolated from a man younger than 45 in good health. The chain carries TRBV10-2 and TRBJ1-4; D unresolved. In DNA, the CDR3 is TGCGCCAGCAGCGTGCTCCTTGAAAAACTGTTTTTT. It specifies CASSVLLEKLFF.